These T cell receptor beta chains were read from a single sample in a study of Ad26.COV2.S vaccination and SARS-CoV-2 variants. Some clones are missing from TCRdb's copy, which holds only in-frame ones; the method was immunoSEQ multiplex PCR. The sample consists of hundreds of thousands of clones, about nine tenths of them appearing once. This material consisted of peripheral blood, taken in a trial of Ad26.COV2.S vaccine versus placebo. Every receptor here comes from a person between 18 and 65 years old who received the Ad26.COV2.S COVID-19 vaccine or a placebo. Each CDR3 is given with its conserved first and last residue. Each record gives: clone size, V gene, J gene, CDR3 protein. Clone size, where shown, is once, few, many, or a class for clones that have expanded.

clone size: .
V gene: TRBV9
J gene: TRBJ1-3
CDR3 protein: CASSATGNTIYF

clone size: .
V gene: TRBV11-2
J gene: TRBJ1-1
CDR3 protein: CASTPGVRNTEAFF

clone size: .
V gene: TRBV4-2
J gene: TRBJ2-5
CDR3 protein: CASSQDPGLAYQETQYF

clone size: .
V gene: TRBV27
J gene: TRBJ2-3
CDR3 protein: CASSLSVPTDTQYF

clone size: .
V gene: TRBV19
J gene: TRBJ2-1
CDR3 protein: CASSINRANEQFF

clone size: .
V gene: TRBV19
J gene: TRBJ2-1
CDR3 protein: CASSAGLNYNEQFF

clone size: .
V gene: TRBV27
J gene: TRBJ1-1
CDR3 protein: CASSFLDPGTEAFF

clone size: .
V gene: TRBV7-2
J gene: TRBJ2-5
CDR3 protein: CASSLNGGRQETQYF

clone size: few
V gene: TRBV6-2/TRBV6-3
J gene: TRBJ1-5
CDR3 protein: CASSYSGTGIRGNQPQHF

clone size: .
V gene: TRBV2
J gene: TRBJ2-3
CDR3 protein: CASLLRGSTDTQYF

clone size: .
V gene: TRBV5-6
J gene: TRBJ1-1
CDR3 protein: CASSSNRGRRTEAFF

clone size: .
V gene: TRBV28
J gene: TRBJ2-3
CDR3 protein: CASSLSDVTDTQYF

clone size: .
V gene: TRBV7-9
J gene: TRBJ2-4
CDR3 protein: CASSPPEEIQYF

clone size: once
V gene: TRBV6-2/TRBV6-3
J gene: TRBJ2-7
CDR3 protein: CASSYSGGILDF

clone size: .
V gene: TRBV10-3
J gene: TRBJ1-6
CDR3 protein: CAISESYGGRNSPLHF

clone size: .
V gene: TRBV19
J gene: TRBJ2-5
CDR3 protein: CASNQGGAGEETQYF

clone size: .
V gene: TRBV7-3
J gene: TRBJ2-1
CDR3 protein: CASSLMTGGSYNEQFF

clone size: .
V gene: TRBV11-3
J gene: TRBJ2-1
CDR3 protein: CASSPKRESGIPEQFF

clone size: .
V gene: TRBV27
J gene: TRBJ1-4
CDR3 protein: CASSFRINEKLFF

clone size: .
V gene: TRBV5-4
J gene: TRBJ2-2
CDR3 protein: CASSLGQVLNTGELFF

clone size: .
V gene: TRBV10-3
J gene: TRBJ2-7
CDR3 protein: CAISEPGTSGIHEQYF

clone size: .
V gene: TRBV4-1
J gene: TRBJ1-3
CDR3 protein: CASSQDGPDRLSSGNTIYF

clone size: .
V gene: TRBV6-5
J gene: TRBJ1-1
CDR3 protein: CASGNRNTEAFF

clone size: .
V gene: TRBV10-3
J gene: TRBJ1-5
CDR3 protein: CATGDMVNNQPQHF

clone size: .
V gene: TRBV30
J gene: TRBJ2-1
CDR3 protein: CALLGGAYNEQFF

clone size: .
V gene: TRBV9
J gene: TRBJ2-1
CDR3 protein: CASSSYGTPSSYNEQFF

clone size: .
V gene: TRBV28
J gene: TRBJ1-1
CDR3 protein: CASSIYSGTGGKGGYWGTEAFF

clone size: .
V gene: TRBV3-1/TRBV3-2
J gene: TRBJ1-3
CDR3 protein: CASSQDGLSGNTIYF

clone size: .
V gene: TRBV27
J gene: TRBJ2-7
CDR3 protein: CASSSTGGDEQYF

clone size: .
V gene: TRBV2
J gene: TRBJ2-3
CDR3 protein: CASSLTSGSTDTQYF

clone size: .
V gene: TRBV18
J gene: TRBJ1-1
CDR3 protein: CASSPSSSGGTEAFF

clone size: .
V gene: TRBV5-1
J gene: TRBJ1-2
CDR3 protein: CASSSDSPRDGYTF

clone size: .
V gene: TRBV24-1
J gene: TRBJ2-2
CDR3 protein: CATSGAAGELFF

clone size: .
V gene: TRBV7-2
J gene: TRBJ2-3
CDR3 protein: CASSLGSGGDTQYF

clone size: once
V gene: TRBV29-1
J gene: TRBJ1-1
CDR3 protein: CSVDRRERTEAFF

clone size: .
V gene: TRBV12-3/TRBV12-4
J gene: TRBJ1-2
CDR3 protein: CASSFIANYGYTF

clone size: few
V gene: TRBV4-1
J gene: TRBJ1-3
CDR3 protein: CASSPGSGRTGGYTIYF

clone size: .
V gene: TRBV7-9
J gene: TRBJ1-4
CDR3 protein: CASSEEVGRLFF

clone size: .
V gene: TRBV5-1
J gene: TRBJ2-5
CDR3 protein: CASRSTGTGVQETQYF

clone size: .
V gene: TRBV3-1/TRBV3-2
J gene: TRBJ1-3
CDR3 protein: CASSQSTGFGNTIYF

clone size: .
V gene: TRBV18
J gene: TRBJ1-3
CDR3 protein: CASSTRTAPLGNTIYF

clone size: .
V gene: TRBV19
J gene: TRBJ2-7
CDR3 protein: CASSITAGGLYEQYF

clone size: .
V gene: TRBV6-6
J gene: TRBJ1-2
CDR3 protein: CASSKQGSDYGYTF

clone size: .
V gene: TRBV6-2/TRBV6-3
J gene: TRBJ2-5
CDR3 protein: CASSPSGTIQETQYF

clone size: .
V gene: TRBV29-1
J gene: TRBJ2-7
CDR3 protein: CSVVGQGRYEQYF

clone size: .
V gene: TRBV27
J gene: TRBJ2-3
CDR3 protein: CASTPEGQITDTQYF

clone size: .
V gene: TRBV9
J gene: TRBJ2-7
CDR3 protein: CASSVGLAGWEQYF

clone size: once
V gene: TRBV19
J gene: TRBJ1-3
CDR3 protein: CASHLRDRGNTIYF

clone size: few
V gene: TRBV29-1
J gene: TRBJ1-5
CDR3 protein: CSAGGAGQPQHF

clone size: .
V gene: TRBV6-7
J gene: TRBJ2-2
CDR3 protein: CASIYPEGGELFF

clone size: .
V gene: TRBV7-2
J gene: TRBJ1-1
CDR3 protein: CASSLGQGVLNTEAFF

clone size: .
V gene: TRBV12-3/TRBV12-4
J gene: TRBJ2-5
CDR3 protein: CASSLFGGTQYF

clone size: .
V gene: TRBV28
J gene: TRBJ1-4
CDR3 protein: CASTGGDRATNEKLFF

clone size: .
V gene: TRBV5-1
J gene: TRBJ2-1
CDR3 protein: CASSPVASSYNEQFF

clone size: .
V gene: TRBV5-1
J gene: TRBJ2-1
CDR3 protein: CASSGSASAYNEQFF

clone size: once
V gene: TRBV5-1
J gene: TRBJ2-7
CDR3 protein: CASSPPSGRDHEQYF

clone size: few
V gene: TRBV5-1
J gene: TRBJ2-2
CDR3 protein: CASSLVSGTGGTGELFF

clone size: .
V gene: TRBV10-3
J gene: TRBJ2-5
CDR3 protein: CAISSGTSGTLRETQYF

clone size: .
V gene: TRBV4-3
J gene: TRBJ2-1
CDR3 protein: CASSQDFTSGYYNEQFF

clone size: .
V gene: TRBV29-1
J gene: TRBJ1-5
CDR3 protein: CSVTPVAQPQHF